The 32 T cell receptor beta chains below all came from one sample that was sequenced in a study of T cells in localized non-small cell lung cancer. Only in-frame clones appear in the TCRdb table, and some are missing; sequencing was by immunoSEQ multiplex PCR. The repertoire holds 20,000 to 30,000 clones, approximately 83% seen once, with around 6.1% in the top ten. This material consisted of peripheral blood, taken before any cancer treatment. Receptors were obtained from a male donor older than 55 with stage II squamous cell lung carcinoma.

This clone was found a few times. CDR3 sequence reads: CASSRVQVTSGGGQPQHF. The CDR3 DNA follows: TGCGCCAGCAGCCGAGTCCAGGTCACTTCAGGCGGGGGGCAGCCCCAGCATTTT. The gene calls are TRBV4-1 and TRBJ1-5; D is possibly TRBD1 (5 bases). The CDR3 consists of 18 residues. Germline V gene lookup returns CDR1 MGHRA and CDR2 YSYEKL. Trimming shortened V by 4 bases and J by 7 bases, and 26 bases separated the two germline ends.

The V call is TRBV19, the J call TRBJ2-1, with 7 bases matching TRBD2. The CDR3 contains 14 residues. J lost 6 bases, V lost 5 bases, and 7 bases had no gene match. Germline values: CDR1 LNHDA, CDR2 SQIVND (reference sequence). CDR3 bases: TGTGCCAGTAGTCCTGGGGGGAGGGTCAATGAGCAGTTCTTC. Translation gives CASSPGGRVNEQFF.

V and J are TRBV7-8 and TRBJ2-3; 12 nucleotides match TRBD2. V was clipped by 5 bases and J by 4 bases; unmatched bases: 10. The CDR3 runs to 17 residues. Germline V gene data show CDR1 as SGHVS and CDR2 as FQNEAQ. The CDR3 here is CASSARLAGVQADTQYF. The CDR3 DNA follows: TGTGCCAGCAGCGCCCGACTAGCGGGAGTGCAAGCAGATACGCAGTATTTT.

V is TRBV5-1 and J is TRBJ2-6, with no clear D. Germline CDR1 is SGHRS and CDR2 is YFSETQ. The CDR3 length is 14 residues. Trimming left V 0 bases short and J 8 bases short, with 9 bases between. This CDR3 reads CASSLAWGPNVLTF. CDR3 DNA: TGCGCCAGCAGCTTGGCCTGGGGTCCCAACGTCCTGACTTTC.

The chain uses TRBV9 and TRBJ2-3, with 7 bases lining up with TRBD2. CDR3 length: 12 amino acids. From germline, CDR1 is SGDLS and CDR2 YYNGEE. With 0 bases clipped from V and 11 bases from J, the junction kept 3 bases outside the gene matches. The CDR3 DNA reads TGTGCCAGCAGCGTAGGGGAGGGAAGGCAGTATTTT. This translates into CASSVGEGRQYF. Complete variable domain (other parts from reference TRBV9 and TRBJ2-3): DSGVTQTPKHLITATGQRVTLRCSPRSGDLSVYWYQQSLDQGLQFLIQYYNGEERAKGNILERFSAQQFPDLHSELNLSSLELGDSALYFCASSVGEGRQYFGPGTRLTVL.

The chain employs TRBV9 and TRBJ1-1, with D hard to call. Trimming pared 0 bases from V and 5 bases from J, leaving 11 bases between. This CDR3 is built from 14 residues. In germline, CDR1 is SGDLS, CDR2 YYNGEE. The CDR3 loop reads CASSVGSTGTEAFF. The CDR3 DNA sequence: TGTGCCAGCAGCGTAGGCAGTACGGGGACTGAAGCTTTCTTT.

The chain carries TRBV7-9 and TRBJ2-1, with D maybe TRBD1 (6 bases). The CDR3 loop spans 13 amino acids. Trimming removed 5 bases at V and 4 bases at J, with 9 bases between. The germline CDR1 and CDR2 sequences are SEHNR and FQNEAQ (reference sequence). DNA of the CDR3: TGTGCCAGCAGCCTGGACAGTTACAATGAGCAGTTCTTC. Amino acid sequence: CASSLDSYNEQFF.

The rearrangement links TRBV6-5 to TRBJ2-5, with D possibly called TRBD1 or TRBD2 (5 bases each). The better agreement between TRBJ2-7 and the DNA end casts doubt on the J call. There are 15 residues in the CDR3. CDR1 is MNHEY and CDR2 is SVGAGI in the germline V gene. The DNA for the CDR3 is TGTGCCAGCAGTGTCAGACCGGGACGCTCCTACGAGCAGTACTTC. It specifies CASSVRPGRSYEQYF.

This clone was observed a handful of times. This chain links TRBV7-9 with TRBJ2-3; the match to TRBD2 covers 10 bases. J gave up 6 bases and V 1 base, and 7 bases lay outside the gene matches. The CDR3 is 16 residues long. The germline V gene encodes CDR1 SEHNR and CDR2 FQNEAQ (reference sequence). The CDR3 coding sequence is TGTGCCAGCAGCTTAGGAGCGGGGGGGTTGTTGGATACGCAGTATTTT. Translation: CASSLGAGGLLDTQYF.

The chain combines TRBV19 with TRBJ2-5; TRBD1 aligns across 8 bases. This CDR3 is 13 amino acids long. Germline trimming cut 4 bases from V and 5 bases from J; bases unmatched to any gene: 3. CDR1 and CDR2 from the germline V gene are LNHDA and SQIVND (reference sequence). Written as DNA, the CDR3 is TGTGCCAGTAGTACAGGGGGCTGGGAGACCCAGTACTTC. Protein sequence: CASSTGGWETQYF.

The rearrangement joins TRBV10-3 to TRBJ2-3; D is perhaps TRBD1 (5 bases). This CDR3 spans 14 amino acids. The germline gives CDR1 ENHRY, CDR2 SYGVKD. Deletions cut 7 bases from V and 2 bases from J, with 13 bases between. CDR3 region: CAIKTEEVTDTQYF. CDR3 nucleotides: TGTGCCATCAAGACAGAGGAAGTCACAGATACGCAGTATTTT.

The chain recombines TRBV9 with TRBJ1-2, with 8 positions matching TRBD1. This CDR3 is built from 15 residues. The V gene's germline CDR1 is SGDLS and CDR2 YYNGEE. Trimming took 0 bases from V and 8 from J; bases not matched to a gene: 9. The CDR3 spells CASSVGPSGGDGYTF. CDR3 DNA sequence: TGTGCCAGCAGCGTAGGGCCCTCAGGGGGCGACGGCTACACCTTC.

The gene calls are TRBV2 and TRBJ2-7; no firm D call. CDR1 is SNHLY and CDR2 is FYNNEI in the germline V gene. The CDR3 loop spans 15 amino acids. V was clipped by 3 bases and J by 5 bases, with 17 bases between them. This CDR3 is CASSDPGELFDEQYF. The CDR3 coding sequence is TGTGCCAGCAGTGATCCCGGAGAGCTTTTTGACGAGCAGTACTTC. The entire variable domain, with the rest obtained from reference TRBV2 and TRBJ2-7, is as follows: EPEVTQTPSHQVTQMGQEVILRCVPISNHLYFYWYRQILGQKVEFLVSFYNNEISEKSEIFDDQFSVERPDGSNFTLKIRSTKLEDSAMYFCASSDPGELFDEQYFGPGTRLTVT.

V usage is TRBV5-1 and J usage is TRBJ1-1; D unresolved. CDR1 is SGHRS, CDR2 YFSETQ, per germline. CDR3 length equals 14 residues. The V end was cut by 4 bases, the J end by 4 bases, with 14 bases between. As DNA, the CDR3 is TGCGCCAGCAGCATTCGATCCTTTGGCACTGAAGCTTTCTTT. This codes for CASSIRSFGTEAFF.

The chain joins TRBV6-1 to TRBJ2-7; the D is unclear. Between the trimmed V and J ends, which lost 4 bases and 2 bases, there was a span of 3 bases. The CDR3 sequence is 11 residues long. Germline CDR1 MNHNS, CDR2 SASEGT. CDR3 amino acids: CASSAAYEQYF. The CDR3 region has the DNA TGTGCCAGCAGTGCCGCCTACGAGCAGTACTTC.

The chain has TRBV5-1 and TRBJ2-6, with 7 bases that match TRBD1. CDR1 is SGHRS, CDR2 YFSETQ, per germline. With 5 bases clipped from V and 2 bases from J, the junction kept 7 bases outside the gene matches. CDR3 length: 16 amino acids. CDR3 protein: CASSRIQGAGANVLTF. In DNA form, the CDR3 reads TGCGCCAGCAGTCGAATCCAGGGGGCTGGGGCCAACGTCCTGACTTTC.

The chain uses TRBV7-2 and TRBJ2-5; TRBD1 matches at 7 bases. V was pared by 5 bases and J by 5 bases, with 8 bases of the junction left unmatched. The CDR3 sequence is 14 residues long. Germline CDR1 is SGHTA and CDR2 is FQGNSA. This CDR3 reads CASSPGQYTETQYF. The CDR3 DNA reads TGTGCCAGCAGCCCGGGACAGTATACGGAGACCCAGTACTTC.

The rearrangement links TRBV5-1 to TRBJ2-7, with D perhaps matching TRBD2 (5 bases). Germline V gene data show CDR1 as SGHRS and CDR2 as YFSETQ. V was pared by 4 bases and J by 3 bases, with 17 bases between. The CDR3 sequence is 15 residues long. CDR3 coding DNA: TGCGCCAGCAGCCGGACGGGGAGAGAGGTCTACGAGCAGTACTTC. Its translation is CASSRTGREVYEQYF. Full variable domain (missing parts from reference TRBV5-1 and TRBJ2-7): KAGVTQTPRYLIKTRGQQVTLSCSPISGHRSVSWYQQTPGQGLQFLFEYFSETQRNKGNFPGRFSGRQFSNSRSEMNVSTLELGDSALYLCASSRTGREVYEQYFGPGTRLTVT.

The chain couples TRBV11-1 to TRBJ1-1; possible D gene TRBD1, 5 bases. Between the trimmed V and J ends, which lost 7 bases and 7 bases, there was a span of 19 bases. This CDR3 region has 14 residues. Germline V gene lookup returns CDR1 SGHAT and CDR2 FQDESV (reference sequence). The CDR3 region is CASTIGRGAFEAFF. CDR3 nucleotides: TGTGCCAGCACCATTGGGAGGGGCGCTTTTGAAGCTTTCTTT.

For this clone: The junction does not match germline at one end; this may be a read error. The rearrangement uses TRBV27 and TRBJ2-2; 8 nucleotides align to TRBD1. Germline V gives CDR1 MNHEY, CDR2 SMNVEV (reference sequence). CDR3 length: 14 residues. This CDR3 is CASSYRGNAGELFF. CDR3 bases: TGTGCCAGCAGTTACAGGGGGAACGCCGGGGAGCTGTTTTTT.

The chain combines TRBV7-9 with TRBJ2-1; TRBD2 might be the D (6 bases). The V and J ends lost 3 bases and 0 bases respectively, with 9 bases between them. The germline V gene encodes CDR1 SEHNR and CDR2 FQNEAQ (reference sequence). CDR3 size: 15 residues. This CDR3 is CASSFSGSSYNEQFF. CDR3 in DNA: TGTGCCAGCAGCTTTAGCGGAAGCTCCTACAATGAGCAGTTCTTC.

The chain joins TRBV6-5 to TRBJ1-1; tentative D call: TRBD1 (5 bases). The CDR3 consists of 14 residues. The V end lost 3 bases, the J end lost 0 bases, and 8 bases lay between the germline ends. Germline V CDR1 and CDR2: MNHEY, SVGAGI. The CDR3 loop is CASSYDSLNTEAFF. In nucleotides, the CDR3 is TGTGCCAGCAGTTATGACAGCCTGAACACTGAAGCTTTCTTT.

This clone was picked up a small number of times. The chain employs TRBV7-8 and TRBJ2-3, with a possible D match to TRBD2 (6 bases). Per germline, CDR1 SGHVS and CDR2 FQNEAQ. V lost 5 bases, J lost 5 bases, and 8 bases lay in between. The CDR3 covers 12 residues. CDR3 region: CASSGGGDTQYF. The CDR3 bases are TGTGCCAGCAGCGGGGGAGGAGATACGCAGTATTTT.

J is TRBJ1-2 and V is TRBV28, with D possibly being TRBD1 (6 bases). The CDR3 totals 13 residues. V was trimmed by 8 bases and J by 6 bases, leaving 16 bases between them. The germline V gene has CDR1 MDHEN and CDR2 SYDVKM. DNA for the CDR3: TGTGCCAGCGGGGGCAGGGTAATACATGGCTACACCTTC. This sequence encodes CASGGRVIHGYTF.

The genes are TRBV7-9 and TRBJ1-1; D is possibly TRBD1 (5 bases). V lost 1 base and J 1 base, leaving 13 bases between the germline ends. The CDR3 consists of 16 residues. Per the germline V gene, CDR1 is SEHNR and CDR2 is FQNEAQ (reference sequence). CDR3 sequence: CASSLGMGRGNTEAFF. The CDR3 DNA sequence: TGTGCCAGCAGCTTAGGAATGGGGCGCGGGAACACTGAAGCTTTCTTT.

The table lists this clone with a few counts. The rearrangement uses TRBV5-6 and TRBJ2-3; TRBD1 agrees at 10 bases. CDR1 and CDR2 (germline): SGHDT, YYEEEE. V was pared by 2 bases and J by 2 bases, with 5 bases of the junction left unmatched. The CDR3 length is 16 residues. The CDR3 nucleotides read TGTGCCAGCAGCTTCCGGACAGGGGGTACCACAGATACGCAGTATTTT. Translation: CASSFRTGGTTDTQYF.

The chain couples TRBV29-1 to TRBJ2-1; weak D call: TRBD2 (5 bases). The CDR3 is 15 amino acids. Trimming removed 2 bases at V and 6 bases at J, with 17 bases between. Germline V gene data show CDR1 as SQVTM and CDR2 as ANQGSEA. The CDR3 coding sequence is TGCAGCGTTGAATCTGCAGGCCTCCGGGGCAATGAGCAGTTCTTC. It codes for CSVESAGLRGNEQFF.

Only one count was recorded for this clone. The chain has TRBV27 and TRBJ2-1, with D tentatively TRBD1 or TRBD2 (5 bases each). This CDR3 comprises 15 residues. Germline CDR1 is MNHEY and CDR2 is SMNVEV (reference sequence). V lost 7 bases, J lost 4 bases, and 17 bases lay in between. The CDR3 sequence is CASNRQGERYNEQFF. DNA of the CDR3: TGTGCCAGCAACCGGCAAGGGGAGAGGTACAATGAGCAGTTCTTC.

The J gene is TRBJ2-7, the V gene TRBV6-5, with TRBD2 matching over 7 bases. This CDR3 region has 15 residues. CDR1 MNHEY and CDR2 SVGAGI come from the germline V gene. J was trimmed by 4 bases and V by 5 bases; bases with no gene match: 11. The CDR3 is CASSPRVGGRYEQYF. The CDR3 DNA reads TGTGCCAGCAGTCCCCGGGTGGGAGGGCGGTACGAGCAGTACTTC.

The table lists this clone with a count of one. The chain employs TRBV14 and TRBJ2-4; D remains unclear. The V gene's germline CDR1 is SGHDN and CDR2 FVKESK. Trimming pared 4 bases from V and 8 bases from J, leaving 12 bases between. The CDR3 runs to 13 residues. CDR3 sequence reads: CASSPSSGYIQYF. For the CDR3, the DNA is TGTGCCAGCAGCCCCTCAAGTGGGTACATTCAGTACTTC.

V is TRBV7-6 and J is TRBJ1-1; tentatively, D is TRBD1 (5 bases). This CDR3 is 15 amino acids long. With 6 bases removed from V and 4 bases from J, the gap between germline ends came to 18 bases. Germline V gene lookup returns CDR1 SGHVS and CDR2 FNYEAQ. The CDR3, as DNA: TGTGCCAGCAGTTCCGACGTAGGGACGGTCACTGAAGCTTTCTTT. This gives the protein CASSSDVGTVTEAFF. The full variable domain, with the rest looked up from reference TRBV7-6 and TRBJ1-1, is GAGVSQSPRYKVTKRGQDVALRCDPISGHVSLYWYRQALGQGPEFLTYFNYEAQQDKSGLPNDRFSAERPEGSISTLTIQRTEQRDSAMYRCASSSDVGTVTEAFFGQGTRLTVV.

This chain links TRBV27 with TRBJ1-4; perhaps TRBD1 as D (6 bases). Trimming cost V 2 bases and J 7 bases, with 11 bases left between them. From germline, CDR1 is MNHEY and CDR2 SMNVEV (reference sequence). This CDR3 contains 14 residues. CDR3 DNA: TGTGCCAGCAGTTTACAGGGGAAGGGTGAAAAACTGTTTTTT. Translating gives CASSLQGKGEKLFF. Together with reference TRBV27 and TRBJ1-4, the CDR3 gives the full variable domain: EAQVTQNPRYLITVTGKKLTVTCSQNMNHEYMSWYRQDPGLGLRQIYYSMNVEVTDKGDVPEGYKVSRKEKRNFPLILESPSPNQTSLYFCASSLQGKGEKLFFGSGTQLSVL.